The source of this T cell receptor (beta chain) is a study of T cell changes during pregnancy in multiple sclerosis. The protocol was immunoSEQ multiplex PCR, while the TCRdb copy is restricted to in-frame clones and leaves out a portion. The sample consists of tens of thousands of clones, 80% to 95% of them appearing once. The table lists this clone with a count of one. This receptor was identified in a female donor in good health, enrolled as a control in a pregnancy study. Sequenced here: peripheral blood, sampled in the third trimester of pregnancy.

CDR3 amino acids: CASSQGSGGTEAFF. The CDR3 nucleotides read TGCGCCAGCAGCCAGGGGTCAGGGGGCACTGAAGCTTTCTTT. The chain carries TRBV5-1 and TRBJ1-1; 7 bases fit TRBD1. CDR1 and CDR2 from the germline V gene are SGHRS and YFSETQ. Losses at the gene ends were 4 bases for V and 4 bases for J; bases not matched to a gene: 7. This CDR3 has 14 amino acids.